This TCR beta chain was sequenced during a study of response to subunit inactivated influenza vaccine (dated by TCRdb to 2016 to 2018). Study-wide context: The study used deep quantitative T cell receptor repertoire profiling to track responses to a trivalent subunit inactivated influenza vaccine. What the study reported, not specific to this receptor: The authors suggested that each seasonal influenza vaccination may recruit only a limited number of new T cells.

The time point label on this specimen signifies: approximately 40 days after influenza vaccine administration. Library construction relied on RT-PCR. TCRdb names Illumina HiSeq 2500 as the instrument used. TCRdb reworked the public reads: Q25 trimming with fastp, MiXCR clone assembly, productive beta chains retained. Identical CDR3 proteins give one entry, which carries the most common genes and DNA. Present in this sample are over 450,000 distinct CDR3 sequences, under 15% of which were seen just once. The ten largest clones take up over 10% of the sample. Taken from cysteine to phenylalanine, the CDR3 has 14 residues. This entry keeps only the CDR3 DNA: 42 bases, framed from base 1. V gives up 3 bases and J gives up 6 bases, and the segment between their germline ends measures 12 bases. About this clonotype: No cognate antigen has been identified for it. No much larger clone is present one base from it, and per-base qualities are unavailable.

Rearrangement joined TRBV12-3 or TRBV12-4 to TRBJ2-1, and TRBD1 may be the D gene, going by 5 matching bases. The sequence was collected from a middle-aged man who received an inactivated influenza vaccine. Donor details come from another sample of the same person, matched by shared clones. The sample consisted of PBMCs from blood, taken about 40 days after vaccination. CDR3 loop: CASSLGQVVNEQFF. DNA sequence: TGTGCCAGCAGTTTGGGGCAGGTGGTCAATGAGCAGTTCTTC.